Detailed here is one T cell receptor beta chain. As handled by the study authors: Amplification of reference gene primers was used by the study to estimate nucleated cell counts. The repertoire was sequenced with immunoSEQ multiplex PCR; TCRdb's copy has only in-frame clones and lacks some. V, J and clone size derive from that table, while D and trimming were established from the DNA sequence. The sample has a few hundred thousand clones, 70% to 90% seen once. This record comes from a study of blood T cell repertoires in COVID-19. Turning to the study itself: Material from acute and convalescent COVID-19 was sourced from the United States, Italy and Spain. T cells, B-cell-depleted T cells, or PBMCs provided the cDNA or gDNA that served as material.

The CDR3 covers 15 residues. V dropped 0 bases and J dropped 7; count of bases not matched to a gene: 8. The germline V gene encodes CDR1 LGHNA and CDR2 YNFKEQ. Specimen: peripheral blood. This TCR was sampled from a human donor in a cohort sampled during active COVID-19. The gene calls are TRBV4-2 and TRBJ1-1; TRBD1 agrees at 7 bases. The CDR3 loop reads CASSQDKGAMVEAFF. The CDR3 bases are TGTGCCAGCAGCCAAGACAAGGGGGCAATGGTTGAAGCTTTCTTT.